The clone carrying this T cell receptor beta chain was observed a handful of times. Germline loops: CDR1 SGHTS, CDR2 YDEGEE. This CDR3 region has 15 residues. V lost 2 bases to trimming and J lost 0 bases, with 9 bases between them. The protocol was immunoSEQ multiplex PCR, while the TCRdb copy is restricted to in-frame clones and leaves out a portion. Of some 37,000 clones listed, roughly 86% are singletons. The data stem from a study of T cells in localized non-small cell lung cancer. The gene calls are TRBV5-8 and TRBJ1-3; no reliable D call. This sample comprised peripheral blood, obtained before any cancer treatment. The source of this sequence is a man aged 18 to 50 with stage I lung adenocarcinoma. Here the CDR3 DNA reads TGTGCCAGCAGCTTTGGACGGCGCTCTGGAAACACCATATATTTT. It is translated as CASSFGRRSGNTIYF.